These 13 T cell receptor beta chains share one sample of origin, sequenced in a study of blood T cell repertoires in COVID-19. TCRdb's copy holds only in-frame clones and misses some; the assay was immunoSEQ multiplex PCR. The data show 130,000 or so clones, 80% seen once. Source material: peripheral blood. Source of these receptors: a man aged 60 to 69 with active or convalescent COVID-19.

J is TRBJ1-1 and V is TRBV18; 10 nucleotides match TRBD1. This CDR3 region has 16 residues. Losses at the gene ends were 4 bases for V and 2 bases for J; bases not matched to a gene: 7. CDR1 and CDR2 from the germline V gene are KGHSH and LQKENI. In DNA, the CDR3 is TGTGCCAGCTCACGACAGGGGGCCAACAGTAACACTGAAGCTTTCTTT. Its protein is CASSRQGANSNTEAFF.

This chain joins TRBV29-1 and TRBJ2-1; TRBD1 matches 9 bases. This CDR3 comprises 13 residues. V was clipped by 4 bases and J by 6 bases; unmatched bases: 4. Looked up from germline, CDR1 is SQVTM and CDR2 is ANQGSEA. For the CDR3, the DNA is TGCAGCGTTGGGGACAGGGCCCTCAATGAGCAGTTCTTC. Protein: CSVGDRALNEQFF.

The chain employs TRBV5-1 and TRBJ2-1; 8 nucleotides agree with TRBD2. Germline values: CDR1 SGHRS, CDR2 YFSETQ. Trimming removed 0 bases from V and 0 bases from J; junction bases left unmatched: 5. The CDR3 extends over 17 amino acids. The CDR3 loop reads CASSLEVAGSSYNEQFF. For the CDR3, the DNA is TGCGCCAGCAGCTTGGAGGTAGCGGGAAGCTCCTACAATGAGCAGTTCTTC.

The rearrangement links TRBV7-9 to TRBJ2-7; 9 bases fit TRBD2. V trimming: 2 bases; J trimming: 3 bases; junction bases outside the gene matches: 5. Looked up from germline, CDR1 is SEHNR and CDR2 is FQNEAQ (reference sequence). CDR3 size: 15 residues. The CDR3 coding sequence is TGTGCCAGCAGCTTATCCCCGACTAGCGGCTACGAGCAGTACTTC. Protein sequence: CASSLSPTSGYEQYF.

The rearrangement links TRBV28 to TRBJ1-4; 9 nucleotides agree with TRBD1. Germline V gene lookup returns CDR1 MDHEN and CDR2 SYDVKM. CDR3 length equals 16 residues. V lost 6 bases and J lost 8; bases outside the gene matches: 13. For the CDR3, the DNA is TGTGCCAGCAGCTTAATGGCCCTTGGACAGGGGGAAAAACTGTTTTTT. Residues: CASSLMALGQGEKLFF.

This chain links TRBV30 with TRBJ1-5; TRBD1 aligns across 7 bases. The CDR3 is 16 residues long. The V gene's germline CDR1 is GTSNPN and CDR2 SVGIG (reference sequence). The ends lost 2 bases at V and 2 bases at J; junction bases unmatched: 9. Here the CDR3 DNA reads TGTGCCTGGAGTTTCTCGACAGGGAAAGGCAATCAGCCCCAGCATTTT. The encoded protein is CAWSFSTGKGNQPQHF.

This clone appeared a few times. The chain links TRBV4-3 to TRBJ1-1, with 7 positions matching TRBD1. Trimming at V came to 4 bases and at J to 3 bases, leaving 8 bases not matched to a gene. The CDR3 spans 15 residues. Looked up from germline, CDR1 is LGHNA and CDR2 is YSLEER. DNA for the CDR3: TGCGCCAGCAGCCGATACAGGGGAAGGGACACTGAAGCTTTCTTT. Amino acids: CASSRYRGRDTEAFF.

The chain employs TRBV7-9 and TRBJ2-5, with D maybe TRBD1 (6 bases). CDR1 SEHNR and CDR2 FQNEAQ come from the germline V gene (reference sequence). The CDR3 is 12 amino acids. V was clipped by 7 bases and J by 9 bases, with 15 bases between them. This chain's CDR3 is CASTRQEEAQYF. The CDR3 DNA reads TGTGCCAGCACCCGACAGGAGGAAGCCCAGTACTTC.

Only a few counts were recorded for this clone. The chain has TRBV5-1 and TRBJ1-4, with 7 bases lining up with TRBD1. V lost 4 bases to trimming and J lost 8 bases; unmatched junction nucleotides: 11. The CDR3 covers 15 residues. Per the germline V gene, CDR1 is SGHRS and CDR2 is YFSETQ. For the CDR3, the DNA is TGCGCCAGCAGCGCCCGACAGGGTCGGGGGGAAAAACTGTTTTTT. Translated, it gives CASSARQGRGEKLFF.

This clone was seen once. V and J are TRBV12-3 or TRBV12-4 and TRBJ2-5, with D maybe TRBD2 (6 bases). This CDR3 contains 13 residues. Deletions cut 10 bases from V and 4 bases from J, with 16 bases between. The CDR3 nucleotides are TGTGCCACCCGGGGCCAAGCGGGAGAGACCCAGTACTTC. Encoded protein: CATRGQAGETQYF.

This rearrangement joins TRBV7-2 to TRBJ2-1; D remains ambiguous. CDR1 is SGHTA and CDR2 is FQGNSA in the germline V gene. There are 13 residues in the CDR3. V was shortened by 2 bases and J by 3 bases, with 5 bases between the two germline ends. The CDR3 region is CASSLNIYNEQFF. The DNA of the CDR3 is TGTGCCAGCAGCTTAAACATCTACAATGAGCAGTTCTTC.

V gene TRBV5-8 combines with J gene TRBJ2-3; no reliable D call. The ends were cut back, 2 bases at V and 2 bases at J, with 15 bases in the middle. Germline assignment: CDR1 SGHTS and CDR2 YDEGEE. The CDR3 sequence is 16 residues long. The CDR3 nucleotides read TGTGCCAGCAGCTTCTTAGGCGGCCACACCACAGATACGCAGTATTTT. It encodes CASSFLGGHTTDTQYF.

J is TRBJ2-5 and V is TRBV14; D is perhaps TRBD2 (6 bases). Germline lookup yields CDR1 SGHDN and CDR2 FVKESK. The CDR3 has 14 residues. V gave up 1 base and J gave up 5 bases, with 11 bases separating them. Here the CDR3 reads CASSQVTGVETQYF. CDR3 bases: TGTGCCAGCAGCCAAGTAACGGGAGTTGAGACCCAGTACTTC.